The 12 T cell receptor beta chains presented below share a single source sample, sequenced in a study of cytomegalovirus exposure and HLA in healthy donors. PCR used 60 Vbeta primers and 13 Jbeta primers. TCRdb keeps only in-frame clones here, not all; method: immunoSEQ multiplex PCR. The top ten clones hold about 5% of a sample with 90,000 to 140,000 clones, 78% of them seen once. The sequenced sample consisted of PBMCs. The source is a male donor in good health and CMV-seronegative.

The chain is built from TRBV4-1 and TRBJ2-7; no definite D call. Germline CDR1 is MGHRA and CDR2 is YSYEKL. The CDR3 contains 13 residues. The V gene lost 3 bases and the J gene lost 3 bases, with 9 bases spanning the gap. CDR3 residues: CASSQETDYEQYF. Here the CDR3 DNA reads TGCGCCAGCAGCCAGGAGACGGACTACGAGCAGTACTTC.

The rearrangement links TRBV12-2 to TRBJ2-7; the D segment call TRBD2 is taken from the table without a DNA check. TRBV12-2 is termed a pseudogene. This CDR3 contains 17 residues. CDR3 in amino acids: CASRFSSGTSRSYEQYF. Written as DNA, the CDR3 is TGTGCAAGTCGCTTTAGCTCCGGGACTAGCAGATCCTACGAGCAGTACTTC.

This CDR3 is CASSQSPGTLYEQYF. The CDR3 nucleotides are TGCGCCAGCAGCCAGTCTCCGGGGACTCTCTACGAGCAGTACTTC. The chain is built from TRBV4-1 and TRBJ2-7; D possibly corresponds to TRBD2 (6 bases). The CDR3 contains 15 residues. Trimming shortened V by 3 bases and J by 3 bases, and 15 bases separated the two germline ends. The germline CDR1 and CDR2 sequences are MGHRA and YSYEKL.

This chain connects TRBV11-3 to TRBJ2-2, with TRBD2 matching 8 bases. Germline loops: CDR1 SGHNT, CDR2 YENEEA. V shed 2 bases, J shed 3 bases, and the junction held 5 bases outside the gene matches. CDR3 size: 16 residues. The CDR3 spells CASSLSAGGDTGELFF. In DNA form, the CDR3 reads TGTGCCAGCAGCTTAAGTGCGGGAGGTGACACCGGGGAGCTGTTTTTT.

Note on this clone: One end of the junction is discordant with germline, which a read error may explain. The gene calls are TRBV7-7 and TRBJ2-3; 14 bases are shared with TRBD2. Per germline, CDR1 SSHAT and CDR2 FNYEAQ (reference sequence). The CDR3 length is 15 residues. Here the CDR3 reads CASSSGLAGDGTQYF. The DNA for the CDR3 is TGTGCTAGCAGCTCGGGACTAGCGGGAGACGGTACGCAGTATTTT.

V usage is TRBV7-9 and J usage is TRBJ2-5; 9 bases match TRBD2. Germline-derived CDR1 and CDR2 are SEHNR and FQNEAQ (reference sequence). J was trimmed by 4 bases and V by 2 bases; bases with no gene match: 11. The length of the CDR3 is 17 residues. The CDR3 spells CASSLKRRGRAGETQYF. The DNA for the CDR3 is TGTGCCAGCAGCTTAAAGCGGCGCGGGAGGGCCGGAGAGACCCAGTACTTC.

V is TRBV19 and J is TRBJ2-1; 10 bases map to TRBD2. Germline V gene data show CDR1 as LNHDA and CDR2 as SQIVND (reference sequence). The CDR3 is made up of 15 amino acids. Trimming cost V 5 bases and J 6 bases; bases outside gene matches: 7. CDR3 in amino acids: CASSLIAGGGNEQFF. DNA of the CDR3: TGTGCCAGTAGTCTCATAGCGGGAGGAGGCAATGAGCAGTTCTTC.

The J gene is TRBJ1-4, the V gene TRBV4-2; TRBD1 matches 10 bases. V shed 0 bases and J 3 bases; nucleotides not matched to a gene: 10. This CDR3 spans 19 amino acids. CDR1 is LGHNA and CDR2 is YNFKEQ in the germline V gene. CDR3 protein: CASSQDLGQGVGANEKLFF. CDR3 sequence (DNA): TGTGCCAGCAGCCAAGATCTTGGACAGGGGGTCGGAGCTAATGAAAAACTGTTTTTT.

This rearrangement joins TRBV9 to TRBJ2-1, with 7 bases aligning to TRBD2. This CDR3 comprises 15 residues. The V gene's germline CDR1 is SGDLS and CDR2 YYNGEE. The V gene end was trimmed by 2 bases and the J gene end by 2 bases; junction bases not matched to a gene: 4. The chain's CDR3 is CASSVSGIPYNEQFF. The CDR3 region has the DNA TGTGCCAGCAGCGTCAGCGGGATCCCCTACAATGAGCAGTTCTTC. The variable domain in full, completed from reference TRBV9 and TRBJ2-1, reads DSGVTQTPKHLITATGQRVTLRCSPRSGDLSVYWYQQSLDQGLQFLIQYYNGEERAKGNILERFSAQQFPDLHSELNLSSLELGDSALYFCASSVSGIPYNEQFFGPGTRLTVL.

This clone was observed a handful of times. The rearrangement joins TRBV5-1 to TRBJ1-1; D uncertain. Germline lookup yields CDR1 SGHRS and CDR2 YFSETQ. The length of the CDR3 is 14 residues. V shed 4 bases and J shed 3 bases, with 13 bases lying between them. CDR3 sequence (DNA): TGCGCCAGCAGCCCCACAGCGGGCTACACTGAAGCTTTCTTT. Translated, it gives CASSPTAGYTEAFF.

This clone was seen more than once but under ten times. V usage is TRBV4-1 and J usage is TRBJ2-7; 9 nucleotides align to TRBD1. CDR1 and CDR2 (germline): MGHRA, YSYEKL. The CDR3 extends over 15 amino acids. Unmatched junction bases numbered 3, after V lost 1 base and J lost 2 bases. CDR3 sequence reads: CASSQGTGVAYEQYF. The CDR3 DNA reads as TGCGCCAGCAGCCAAGGGACAGGGGTTGCCTACGAGCAGTACTTC.

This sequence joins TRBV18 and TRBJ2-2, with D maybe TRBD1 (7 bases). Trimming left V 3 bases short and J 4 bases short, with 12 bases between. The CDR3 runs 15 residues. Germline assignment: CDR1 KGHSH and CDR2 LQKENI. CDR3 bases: TGTGCCAGCTCACCGGCCCAGGGGGGCACCGGGGAGCTGTTTTTT. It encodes CASSPAQGGTGELFF.